This is a list of T cell receptor beta chains from one sample in a study of cytomegalovirus exposure and HLA in healthy donors. The table came from immunoSEQ multiplex PCR; TCRdb's copy has only in-frame clones and leaves some out. The data contain some 120,000 clones, 77% of them singletons. The sample taken for sequencing was PBMCs. The receptors here all came from a woman aged 35 to 49 in good health and CMV-seropositive. Both conserved end residues are part of each CDR3. A D gene is named only where the DNA matches it firmly. Part of the rows lack a size; the others show once, few, many or a class for expanded clones.

j_call v_call d_call clone_size cdr3_aa cdr3_nt
TRBJ2-7 TRBV28 TRBD1 . CASSPSGTGHEQYF TGTGCCAGCAGTCCATCCGGGACAGGGCACGAGCAGTACTTC
TRBJ2-2 TRBV7-2 TRBD2 . CASSFSSGSESGELFF TGTGCCAGCAGCTTCTCGAGCGGGAGTGAGTCCGGGGAGCTGTTTTTT
TRBJ1-5 TRBV2 . . CASSEQGNSNQPQHF TGTGCCAGCAGTGAACAGGGAAATAGCAATCAGCCCCAGCATTTT
TRBJ1-5 TRBV6-1 . . CASIRERNQPQHF TGTGCCAGCATCCGGGAGCGCAATCAGCCCCAGCATTTT
TRBJ1-1 TRBV5-1 TRBD1 once CASNTGTGGGGTEAFF TGCGCCAGCAACACGGGGACAGGGGGCGGGGGCACCGAAGCTTTCTTT
TRBJ2-2 TRBV9 . . CASSVDGGTGELFF TGTGCCAGCAGCGTAGATGGGGGGACCGGGGAGCTGTTTTTT
TRBJ2-3 TRBV2 . once CASNKGRGGPDTQYF TGTGCCAGCAATAAGGGCAGGGGAGGGCCAGATACGCAGTATTTT
TRBJ2-1 TRBV7-2 TRBD1 . CASSPLDRGGNEQFF TGTGCCAGCAGCCCATTGGACAGGGGGGGGAATGAGCAGTTCTTC
TRBJ2-7 TRBV28 . . CASRLRIRSYEQYF TGTGCCAGCAGGTTGCGAATTCGGTCCTACGAGCAGTACTTC
TRBJ2-7 TRBV5-4 TRBD2 . CASSPGLIFYEQYF TGTGCCAGCAGTCCGGGACTAATCTTCTACGAGCAGTACTTC
TRBJ1-1 TRBV10-2 . . CASDSSQGGTEAFF TGCGCCAGCGATAGTTCCCAGGGCGGCACTGAAGCTTTCTTT
TRBJ2-7 TRBV27 . . CASSLSSAGIYEQYF TGTGCCAGCAGTTTATCCTCCGCGGGGATCTACGAGCAGTACTTC
TRBJ2-5 TRBV10-3 TRBD2 . CAISESLAGAGGETQYF TGTGCCATCAGTGAGTCCCTAGCGGGAGCCGGGGGGGAGACCCAGTACTTC
TRBJ2-1 TRBV11-3 . . CASSLGDSHNEQFF TGTGCCAGCAGCCTGGGGGACTCCCACAATGAGCAGTTCTTC
TRBJ2-7 TRBV6-1 . few CASHTQGLPYEQYF TGTGCCAGTCACACCCAGGGGCTCCCCTACGAGCAGTACTTC
TRBJ2-7 TRBV6-1 TRBD2 few CASSESLAGLYEQYF TGTGCCAGCAGTGAATCACTAGCGGGATTGTACGAGCAGTACTTC
TRBJ2-3 TRBV4-1 . few CASSPLGGAADTQYF TGCGCCAGCAGCCCCTTAGGAGGGGCCGCCGATACGCAGTATTTT
TRBJ2-2 TRBV5-4 . . CASSLRGLGELFF TGTGCCAGCAGCTTGAGGGGTCTCGGGGAGCTGTTTTTT
TRBJ1-2 TRBV6-5 . . CASSEAGVRGYTF TGTGCCAGCAGTGAAGCCGGGGTTAGGGGCTACACCTTC
TRBJ2-5 TRBV13 TRBD1 . CASSLTGMRFETQYF TGTGCCAGCAGCTTGACAGGGATGAGGTTCGAGACCCAGTACTTC
TRBJ2-7 TRBV5-1 . . CASSLEAGRSFYEQYF TGCGCCAGCAGCTTGGAAGCAGGGCGCTCGTTTTACGAGCAGTACTTC
TRBJ2-2 TRBV19 . few CASSIGQLNTGELFF TGTGCCAGTAGTATCGGACAGCTTAACACCGGGGAGCTGTTTTTT
TRBJ2-3 TRBV5-5 . . CASSRGTGSTDTQYF TGTGCCAGCAGCAGGGGGACGGGGAGCACAGATACGCAGTATTTT
TRBJ2-2 TRBV11-2 TRBD2 . CASSLVAGFGTGELFF TGTGCCAGCAGCTTAGTAGCGGGATTTGGTACCGGGGAGCTGTTTTTT
TRBJ2-1 TRBV30 TRBD1 . CAGRWDRYNEQFF TGTGCCGGGCGCTGGGACAGGTACAATGAGCAGTTCTTC
TRBJ2-7 TRBV6-5 . once CASGDVLGEQYF TGTGCCAGCGGAGATGTCTTAGGCGAGCAGTACTTC
TRBJ2-1 TRBV29-1 TRBD1 few CSVSPPGQSSYNEQFF TGCAGCGTTTCTCCTCCGGGACAGAGCTCCTACAATGAGCAGTTCTTC
TRBJ2-7 TRBV6-5 TRBD1 . CASRSDRGSYEQYF TGTGCCAGCAGGTCGGACAGGGGTTCCTACGAGCAGTACTTC